The next 30 T cell receptor beta chains were all read from a single sample in a study of T-cell memory formation after mild COVID-19 (dated by TCRdb to about 2021). Libraries came from 5' RACE. Sequencer: Illumina NovaSeq 6000. TCRdb handled the public reads itself, with Q25 trimming in fastp and clone calling in MiXCR, and kept productive beta chains. Each entry merges the rows of one CDR3 protein and shows their most common DNA and genes. The sample has hundreds of thousands of distinct CDR3 sequences on record, roughly 18% of them singletons. About 12% of the sample is taken by the ten largest. The sample was PBMCs or a T cell subset sorted from them (not recorded which). These receptors were obtained from an adult woman who had mild COVID-19 (a few samples of this study predate the infection). The sample titles of this study are shuffled in the database, so cell type and time point are left out; the donor was told from shared clones.

This clonotype was seen a handful of times. The V call is TRBV5-1, the J call TRBJ2-1, with TRBD1 matching 11 bases. CDR3 size: 14 residues. Germline V gives CDR1 SGHRS, CDR2 YFSETQ. With 0 bases clipped from V and 9 bases from J, the junction kept 2 bases outside the gene matches. In DNA, the CDR3 is TGCGCCAGCAGCTTGGGGACAGGGGGCCGTGAGCAGTTCTTC. It is translated as CASSLGTGGREQFF.

This clonotype has a handful of counts. This chain links TRBV11-3 with TRBJ2-3, with D perhaps TRBD1 or TRBD2 (6 bases each). Trimming pared 1 base from V and 5 bases from J, leaving 19 bases between. Germline V gene lookup returns CDR1 SGHNT and CDR2 YENEEA. The CDR3 is 17 amino acids. CDR3 sequence: CASSLAVSLGGRDTQYF. The CDR3 nucleotides read TGTGCCAGCAGCTTAGCTGTTTCGTTGGGGGGCCGAGATACGCAGTATTTT.

This clonotype was seen a few times. This chain links TRBV10-3 with TRBJ1-1, with TRBD1 matching 7 bases. V shed 10 bases and J 1 base; nucleotides not matched to a gene: 15. This CDR3 is 16 amino acids long. Looked up from germline, CDR1 is ENHRY and CDR2 is SYGVKD. The CDR3 DNA reads as TGTGCCAGCAGAGACCGTGGTAGGGGGCAGAACACTGAAGCTTTCTTT. It encodes CASRDRGRGQNTEAFF.

This chain uses TRBV12-3 or TRBV12-4 with TRBJ1-2; the match to TRBD1 covers 7 bases. Trimming cost V 4 bases and J 7 bases; bases outside gene matches: 15. This CDR3 has 16 residues. The DNA of the CDR3 is TGTGCCAGCAGTTCATCCGACAGGGCTCCCGACGGTGGCTACACCTTC. Translated, it gives CASSSSDRAPDGGYTF.

Many counts were recorded for this clonotype. The chain employs TRBV5-1 and TRBJ2-1; 13 bases map to TRBD2. The length of the CDR3 is 15 residues. Trimming at V came to 4 bases and at J to 4 bases, leaving 2 bases not matched to a gene. The germline V gene encodes CDR1 SGHRS and CDR2 YFSETQ. The DNA for the CDR3 is TGCGCCAGCAGCACGGGACTAGCGGGGTACAATGAGCAGTTCTTC. Its protein is CASSTGLAGYNEQFF.

This clonotype was found many times. The rearrangement joins TRBV7-9 to TRBJ2-6; no definite D call. V was pared by 0 bases and J by 0 bases, with 12 bases between. The germline V gene encodes CDR1 SEHNR and CDR2 FQNEAQ (reference sequence). The length of the CDR3 is 18 residues. DNA of the CDR3: TGTGCCAGCAGCTTAGCCCAGATTTATTTCTCTGGGGCCAACGTCCTGACTTTC. It codes for CASSLAQIYFSGANVLTF. The variable domain in full, with the rest retrieved from reference TRBV7-9 and TRBJ2-6, is DTGVSQNPRHKITKRGQNVTFRCDPISEHNRLYWYRQTLGQGPEFLTYFQNEAQLEKSRLLSDRFSAERPKGSFSTLEIQRTEQGDSAMYLCASSLAQIYFSGANVLTFGAGSRLTVL.

This clonotype was detected a few times. V usage is TRBV7-9 and J usage is TRBJ2-3; 9 nucleotides align to TRBD2. The CDR3 consists of 15 residues. After removal of 4 bases from V and 5 bases from J, the junction contained 7 bases not matched to a gene. Germline CDR1 and CDR2: SEHNR and FQNEAQ (reference sequence). Written as DNA, the CDR3 is TGTGCCAGCAGCTCCTGGACTAGCGAGGGAGATACGCAGTATTTT. Encoded protein: CASSSWTSEGDTQYF.

The V call is TRBV3-2, the J call TRBJ1-5; the D call TRBD1 from the table was never checked on the DNA. TRBV3-2 represents a pseudogene. The CDR3 runs 17 residues. The CDR3 DNA reads as TGTGCCAGCAGCTCCAGACAGGGGGCAGTTCGCAATCAGCCCCAGCATTTT. It encodes CASSSRQGAVRNQPQHF.

The genes are TRBV4-2 and TRBJ2-3; 7 bases match TRBD2. This CDR3 has 16 amino acids. Trimming cost V 0 bases and J 0 bases; bases outside gene matches: 3. Germline CDR1 reads LGHNA; CDR2 reads YNFKEQ. This CDR3 reads CASSQEASGSTDTQYF. The CDR3 DNA reads TGTGCCAGCAGCCAAGAGGCTAGCGGAAGCACAGATACGCAGTATTTT.

This clonotype was counted many times. The V and J genes are TRBV4-1 and TRBJ2-4; D is possibly TRBD2 (5 bases). The ends were cut back, 0 bases at V and 0 bases at J, with 9 bases in the middle. The CDR3 length is 16 residues. Germline-derived CDR1 and CDR2 are MGHRA and YSYEKL. CDR3 residues: CASSQDWGVAKNIQYF. CDR3 nucleotide sequence: TGCGCCAGCAGCCAAGACTGGGGAGTAGCCAAAAACATTCAGTACTTC.

The chain couples TRBV20-1 to TRBJ2-2; TRBD2 aligns across 9 bases. This CDR3 contains 15 residues. Unmatched junction bases numbered 7, after V lost 3 bases and J lost 5 bases. Germline V gives CDR1 DFQATT, CDR2 SNEGSKA (reference sequence). The CDR3, as DNA: TGCAGTGCTAGTCAGCTAGCGGGACGAACCGGGGAGCTGTTTTTT. This sequence encodes CSASQLAGRTGELFF.

This chain links TRBV24-1 with TRBJ1-1, with 12 bases fitting TRBD1. The junction had 2 bases not matched to a gene; V was cut back by 3 bases and J by 4 bases. The CDR3 has 15 amino acids. Per germline, CDR1 KGHDR and CDR2 SFDVKD. The CDR3 DNA reads as TGTGCCACCAGTGATGGGGGACAGGGGGCCACTGAAGCTTTCTTT. Its protein product is CATSDGGQGATEAFF.

This clonotype has only a few counts. V gene TRBV5-1 combines with J gene TRBJ2-1; possibly TRBD2 for D (5 bases). Germline lookup yields CDR1 SGHRS and CDR2 YFSETQ. CDR3 size: 15 residues. Trimming cost V 0 bases and J 2 bases, with 9 bases left between them. CDR3 nucleotides: TGCGCCAGCAGCTTGGTCGGGAAAGCCTACAATGAGCAGTTCTTC. Protein: CASSLVGKAYNEQFF.

This clonotype was detected a few times. The chain is built from TRBV2 and TRBJ1-6, with TRBD1 identical over 8 bases. This CDR3 contains 14 residues. Per the germline V gene, CDR1 is SNHLY and CDR2 is FYNNEI. J gave up 7 bases and V 6 bases, and 5 bases lay outside the gene matches. The CDR3 coding sequence is TGTGCCAGCAGGCGGACAGGGAGCAATTCACCCCTCCACTTT. Translation gives CASRRTGSNSPLHF.

This clonotype has only a few counts. The rearrangement uses TRBV20-1 and TRBJ2-3, with a tentative D call TRBD2 (5 bases). This CDR3 is built from 12 residues. Trimming shortened V by 0 bases and J by 11 bases, and 12 bases separated the two germline ends. CDR1 and CDR2 (germline): DFQATT, SNEGSKA (reference sequence). The CDR3 region is CSAREDSLKQYF. The CDR3 DNA sequence: TGCAGTGCTAGAGAGGACTCCCTTAAGCAGTATTTT.

This clonotype came up many times. V and J are TRBV18 and TRBJ1-4; 8 bases agree with TRBD1. Germline loops: CDR1 KGHSH, CDR2 LQKENI. This CDR3 region has 15 residues. The ends lost 3 bases at V and 8 bases at J; junction bases unmatched: 8. Written as DNA, the CDR3 is TGTGCCAGCTCACCTACCGGGACAGGACGAGAAAAACTGTTTTTT. This gives the protein CASSPTGTGREKLFF.

The chain couples TRBV23-1 to TRBJ2-5; D is unclear. TRBV23-1 is designated an ORF whose function remains uncertain. Trimming removed 0 bases from V and 2 bases from J, with 13 bases in between. This CDR3 comprises 16 residues. The CDR3 sequence is CASSQSETRRQETQYF. The CDR3 DNA reads as TGCGCCAGCAGTCAATCTGAGACCCGTCGGCAAGAGACCCAGTACTTC.

This clonotype has ten or more counts. The chain has TRBV4-3 and TRBJ1-2, with D uncertain. This CDR3 is 15 amino acids long. Per the germline V gene, CDR1 is LGHNA and CDR2 is YSLEER. V dropped 0 bases and J dropped 7 bases, with 15 bases sitting between them. The CDR3 protein is CASSQDIGLAVGYTF. CDR3 bases: TGCGCCAGCAGCCAAGATATCGGACTGGCGGTTGGCTACACCTTC.

This clonotype was counted at least ten times. The V call is TRBV7-9, the J call TRBJ2-5; 12 bases are shared with TRBD2. The germline V gene has CDR1 SEHNR and CDR2 FQNEAQ (reference sequence). The CDR3 is 16 amino acids. V shed 5 bases and J 5 bases; nucleotides not matched to a gene: 9. The CDR3 DNA is TGTGCCAGCAGCCCCCGACTAGCGGGAGCCTGGGAGACCCAGTACTTC. Translating it yields CASSPRLAGAWETQYF.

The rearrangement links TRBV18 to TRBJ2-1; 9 positions agree with TRBD2. This CDR3 is built from 17 residues. Per germline, CDR1 KGHSH and CDR2 LQKENI. CDR3 loop: CVSTSSSGTSSYNEQFF. The CDR3 DNA sequence: TGTGTCTCAACGAGTTCTAGCGGGACAAGCTCCTACAATGAGCAGTTCTTC.

This clonotype came up a few times. The chain carries TRBV6-7 and TRBJ1-1, with D maybe TRBD1 (6 bases). TRBV6-7 is recorded as an ORF, its role being uncertain. Trimming took 0 bases from V and 1 from J, leaving 9 bases between them. The CDR3 contains 15 residues. DNA for the CDR3: TGTGCCAGCAGTTACTCGCAGGGGACGAACACTGAAGCTTTCTTT. Translation: CASSYSQGTNTEAFF.

The sample holds a few counts of this clonotype. The chain couples TRBV13 to TRBJ2-1; 8 bases map to TRBD2. V dropped 5 bases and J dropped 1; count of bases not matched to a gene: 4. CDR1 PRHDT and CDR2 FYEKMQ come from the germline V gene (reference sequence). The CDR3 totals 15 residues. This CDR3 is CASSPGRASYNEQFF. The CDR3 nucleotides are TGTGCCAGCAGCCCCGGGAGGGCGTCCTACAATGAGCAGTTCTTC. The entire variable domain, with the rest obtained from reference TRBV13 and TRBJ2-1, is as follows: AAGVIQSPRHLIKEKRETATLKCYPIPRHDTVYWYQQGPGQDPQFLISFYEKMQSDKGSIPDRFSAQQFSDYHSELNMSSLELGDSALYFCASSPGRASYNEQFFGPGTRLTVL.

The chain joins TRBV20-1 to TRBJ2-7; 8 bases map to TRBD2. Germline assignment: CDR1 DFQATT and CDR2 SNEGSKA (reference sequence). Losses at the gene ends were 5 bases for V and 2 bases for J; bases not matched to a gene: 5. This CDR3 has 13 residues. CDR3 sequence (DNA): TGCAGTGCTTCCGGGACTAGGGCCTACGAGCAGTACTTC. Its translation: CSASGTRAYEQYF.

The chain recombines TRBV9 with TRBJ2-1; 8 bases fit TRBD2. This CDR3 region has 15 residues. After removal of 3 bases from V and 10 bases from J, the junction contained 12 bases not matched to a gene. Germline lookup yields CDR1 SGDLS and CDR2 YYNGEE. The CDR3 loop reads CASSAAAGGLVEQFF. CDR3 in DNA: TGTGCCAGCAGCGCCGCGGCGGGGGGACTGGTGGAGCAGTTCTTC.

This chain joins TRBV2 and TRBJ2-2; unclear D gene. Germline-derived CDR1 and CDR2 are SNHLY and FYNNEI. Trimming pared 7 bases from V and 6 bases from J, leaving 15 bases between. The CDR3 is 14 amino acids. CDR3 amino acids: CASITSARPGELFF. The CDR3 DNA is TGTGCCAGCATTACGTCAGCGCGCCCCGGGGAGCTGTTTTTT.

This clonotype was observed a few times. This chain links TRBV2 with TRBJ2-5; the match to TRBD2 covers 12 bases. Per the germline V gene, CDR1 is SNHLY and CDR2 is FYNNEI. V shed 1 base and J 3 bases; nucleotides not matched to a gene: 0. This CDR3 is built from 15 residues. The CDR3 nucleotides are TGTGCCAGCAGTGAAGGACTAGCGGGGGAAGAGACCCAGTACTTC. The encoded protein is CASSEGLAGEETQYF.

This clonotype was counted many times. This chain uses TRBV7-9 with TRBJ2-7; the match to TRBD2 covers 10 bases. This CDR3 comprises 15 residues. V lost 1 base to trimming and J lost 7 bases; unmatched junction nucleotides: 7. Germline V gene sequence: CDR1 SEHNR, CDR2 FQNEAQ (reference sequence). In DNA, the CDR3 is TGTGCCAGCAGCTTAGGTTCTAGCGGGAGAGGGGAGCAGTACTTC. Amino acids: CASSLGSSGRGEQYF.

The sample holds a few counts of this clonotype. V gene TRBV7-2 combines with J gene TRBJ2-1; 7 nucleotides line up with TRBD2. This CDR3 has 15 amino acids. After removal of 4 bases from V and 4 bases from J, the junction contained 7 bases not matched to a gene. The germline gives CDR1 SGHTA, CDR2 FQGNSA. CDR3 sequence: CASSSSGAGYNEQFF. In DNA form, the CDR3 reads TGTGCCAGCAGCTCGAGCGGGGCGGGTTACAATGAGCAGTTCTTC.

This clonotype was found a few times. This chain joins TRBV19 and TRBJ1-1, with a tentative D call TRBD1 (6 bases). Germline V gene sequence: CDR1 LNHDA, CDR2 SQIVND (reference sequence). The CDR3 consists of 16 residues. V gave up 7 bases and J gave up 3 bases, with 21 bases separating them. In nucleotides, the CDR3 is TGTGCCAGTATGGACAGCGCCGGGCTCGGGGACACTGAAGCTTTCTTT. The encoded protein is CASMDSAGLGDTEAFF.

In nucleotides, the CDR3 is TGCAGTGCTAGAGATCCTGCTGGCAGCGGATGGGGCAATGAGCAGTTCTTC. This translates into CSARDPAGSGWGNEQFF. The chain combines TRBV20-1 with TRBJ2-1, with D maybe TRBD2 (5 bases). The CDR3 is 17 amino acids. The V end was cut by 0 bases, the J end by 6 bases, with 21 bases between. Germline loops: CDR1 DFQATT, CDR2 SNEGSKA (reference sequence).